Listed below are T cell receptor beta chains from one sample, sequenced in a study of neurological immune-mediated disorders. TCRdb redid the calling of the 5' RACE reads with MiXCR, one entry per CDR3 protein. The sample shows approximately 82,000 distinct CDR3 sequences, approximately 14% of them seen only once. The sequenced sample was PBMCs. The receptor set was obtained from a woman aged 45-59 years in good health. CDR3s include the opening cysteine and the closing phenylalanine or tryptophan. The order of the fields is J gene, V gene, D gene, clone size, CDR3 DNA, CDR3 protein. A D gene is named only where the DNA matches it firmly. A row's size may be missing; if present it is once, few, many or a size class.

j_call: TRBJ2-7
v_call: TRBV9
d_call: .
clone_size: many
cdr3_nt: TGTGCCAGCAGCGTAGAAGGCTTTTCCTACGAGCAGTACTTC
cdr3_aa: CASSVEGFSYEQYF

j_call: TRBJ1-1
v_call: TRBV5-6
d_call: TRBD1
clone_size: .
cdr3_nt: TGTGCCAGCAGCTTGGGACAGGGACAGGGTTCGAAAGCTTTCTTT
cdr3_aa: CASSLGQGQGSKAFF

j_call: TRBJ2-7
v_call: TRBV28
d_call: .
clone_size: .
cdr3_nt: TGTGCCAGCAGTTCCCTCGGGATCTCCTACGAGCAGTACTTC
cdr3_aa: CASSSLGISYEQYF

j_call: TRBJ2-7
v_call: TRBV20-1
d_call: .
clone_size: many
cdr3_nt: TGCAGTGCTAGGAGGAACGAACAGGGAGGGGTCGAGCAGTACTTC
cdr3_aa: CSARRNEQGGVEQYF

j_call: TRBJ1-2
v_call: TRBV5-1
d_call: TRBD1
clone_size: many
cdr3_nt: TGCGCCAGCAGCTTTAGAACTTCCGGGACAGGCTATGGCTACACCTTC
cdr3_aa: CASSFRTSGTGYGYTF

j_call: TRBJ2-1
v_call: TRBV24-1
d_call: .
clone_size: many
cdr3_nt: TGTGCCACCAGTGGGCGGGGAGCCTACAATGAGCAGTTCTTC
cdr3_aa: CATSGRGAYNEQFF

j_call: TRBJ1-1
v_call: TRBV5-1
d_call: .
clone_size: .
cdr3_nt: TGCGCCAGCAGCTTGGGAGTAGAGAACACTGAAGCTATCTTT
cdr3_aa: CASSLGVENTEAIF

j_call: TRBJ2-2
v_call: TRBV7-8
d_call: .
clone_size: few
cdr3_nt: TGTGCCAGCAGCCCGGGCGTTCGGGGCGCGATGGGGGAGCTGTTTTTT
cdr3_aa: CASSPGVRGAMGELFF

j_call: TRBJ2-4
v_call: TRBV7-2
d_call: .
clone_size: many
cdr3_nt: TGTGCCAGCAGCGCTACACTAGCCAAAAACATTCAGTACTTC
cdr3_aa: CASSATLAKNIQYF

j_call: TRBJ1-2
v_call: TRBV18
d_call: .
clone_size: .
cdr3_nt: TGTGCCAGCTCCTCCGGGGAGGCCTATGGCTACACCTTC
cdr3_aa: CASSSGEAYGYTF

j_call: TRBJ2-3
v_call: TRBV5-1
d_call: .
clone_size: many
cdr3_nt: TGCGCCAGCAGCTTGAGTGCGACGTTGGGAGATACGCAGTATTTT
cdr3_aa: CASSLSATLGDTQYF

j_call: TRBJ2-1
v_call: TRBV20-1
d_call: .
clone_size: many
cdr3_nt: TGCAGTGCCCTATGGCCAGCAAACAATGAGCAGTTCTTC
cdr3_aa: CSALWPANNEQFF

j_call: TRBJ2-3
v_call: TRBV14
d_call: TRBD1
clone_size: few
cdr3_nt: TGTGCCAGCAGCCAAGAACAGGGGTCCTTTGTGGATACGCAGTATTTT
cdr3_aa: CASSQEQGSFVDTQYF

j_call: TRBJ2-2
v_call: TRBV2
d_call: .
clone_size: many
cdr3_nt: TGTGCCAGCAGTGGGGCTGGTCGGAACACCGGGGAGCTGTTTTTT
cdr3_aa: CASSGAGRNTGELFF

j_call: TRBJ2-1
v_call: TRBV5-1
d_call: .
clone_size: many
cdr3_nt: TGCGCCAGCAATCATGGGCAGTCCTACAATGAGCAGTTCTTC
cdr3_aa: CASNHGQSYNEQFF

j_call: TRBJ2-7
v_call: TRBV24-1
d_call: .
clone_size: many
cdr3_nt: TGTGCCACCGGGAGTCGGGACAACTCCTACGAGCAGTACTTC
cdr3_aa: CATGSRDNSYEQYF

j_call: TRBJ2-5
v_call: TRBV6-5
d_call: TRBD1
clone_size: many
cdr3_nt: TGTGCCAGCAGTTCCCAGACAGGGGGGACCCAGTACTTC
cdr3_aa: CASSSQTGGTQYF

j_call: TRBJ2-2
v_call: TRBV28
d_call: .
clone_size: many
cdr3_nt: TGTGCCAGCAGAAAACCACAGGGAATAGATTGGAACACCGGGGAGCTGTTTTTT
cdr3_aa: CASRKPQGIDWNTGELFF

j_call: TRBJ2-5
v_call: TRBV5-1
d_call: .
clone_size: many
cdr3_nt: TGCGCCAGCAGCTTCAAAGAGACCCAGTACTTC
cdr3_aa: CASSFKETQYF

j_call: TRBJ2-5
v_call: TRBV10-3
d_call: .
clone_size: many
cdr3_nt: TGTGCCATCAGTGGTTACCAAGAGACCCAGTACTTC
cdr3_aa: CAISGYQETQYF

j_call: TRBJ2-3
v_call: TRBV6-5
d_call: .
clone_size: many
cdr3_nt: TGTGCCAGCAAACGAGGGGATATCAGCACAGATACGCAGTATTTT
cdr3_aa: CASKRGDISTDTQYF

j_call: TRBJ2-5
v_call: TRBV5-6
d_call: .
clone_size: many
cdr3_nt: TGTGCCAGCAGCTTGCGAAGATTGGGGGGAGAGACCCAGTACTTC
cdr3_aa: CASSLRRLGGETQYF

j_call: TRBJ2-2
v_call: TRBV20-1
d_call: .
clone_size: many
cdr3_nt: TGCAGTGCTAGAGATCTGGTAAAGGGGAACACCGGGGAGCTGTTTTTT
cdr3_aa: CSARDLVKGNTGELFF

j_call: TRBJ2-6
v_call: TRBV24-1
d_call: .
clone_size: many
cdr3_nt: TGTGCCACCGGTAGAGGGGATGGGGCCAACGTCCTGACTTTC
cdr3_aa: CATGRGDGANVLTF

j_call: TRBJ1-5
v_call: TRBV12-3/TRBV12-4
d_call: .
clone_size: .
cdr3_nt: TGTTCCAGCAGTCGGATGGAAAATCAGCCCCAGCATTTT
cdr3_aa: CSSSRMENQPQHF

j_call: TRBJ2-5
v_call: TRBV7-2
d_call: TRBD2
clone_size: many
cdr3_nt: TGTGCCAGCAGCTTAGCCGCGACTAGCGGGAGTCGGGAGACCCAGTACTTC
cdr3_aa: CASSLAATSGSRETQYF

j_call: TRBJ2-6
v_call: TRBV5-1
d_call: .
clone_size: few
cdr3_nt: TGCGCCAGCAGCCCCGACCCCCCTGGGGCCAACGTCCTGACTTTC
cdr3_aa: CASSPDPPGANVLTF

j_call: TRBJ1-4
v_call: TRBV20-1
d_call: .
clone_size: many
cdr3_nt: TGCAGTGCTAGAGATCTAAGGGGTGAGGAAAAACTGTTTTTT
cdr3_aa: CSARDLRGEEKLFF

j_call: TRBJ2-1
v_call: TRBV12-3/TRBV12-4
d_call: .
clone_size: many
cdr3_nt: TGTGCCAGCAGACCCGAGAAGCGAGGCGAGCAGTTCTTC
cdr3_aa: CASRPEKRGEQFF

j_call: TRBJ1-2
v_call: TRBV9
d_call: TRBD1
clone_size: medium-sized
cdr3_nt: TGTGCCCCCGGGACAGCAAGCCCCGGGAGTTGCTACACCTTC
cdr3_aa: CAPGTASPGSCYTF

j_call: TRBJ2-2
v_call: TRBV5-1
d_call: TRBD2
clone_size: many
cdr3_nt: TGCGCCAGCAGCTTTGGACTAGCGGGGTCTACCGGGGAGCTGTTTTTT
cdr3_aa: CASSFGLAGSTGELFF

j_call: TRBJ2-3
v_call: TRBV25-1
d_call: .
clone_size: .
cdr3_nt: TGTGCCAGCGCAAGGGAAGGAGGCACAGATACGCAGTATTTT
cdr3_aa: CASAREGGTDTQYF

j_call: TRBJ2-1
v_call: TRBV5-1
d_call: .
clone_size: many
cdr3_nt: TGCGCCAGCAGCTTGGAGGTGGGTTTTAATAATGAGCAGTTCTTC
cdr3_aa: CASSLEVGFNNEQFF

j_call: TRBJ1-4
v_call: TRBV15
d_call: .
clone_size: many
cdr3_nt: TGTGCCACCAGCAGGGGGTTAGTGGGTGAAAAACTGTTTTTT
cdr3_aa: CATSRGLVGEKLFF

j_call: TRBJ1-2
v_call: TRBV28
d_call: .
clone_size: many
cdr3_nt: TGTGCCAGCAGCACCTCCGAACGGAACTACTATGGCTACACCTTC
cdr3_aa: CASSTSERNYYGYTF

j_call: TRBJ2-5
v_call: TRBV7-9
d_call: .
clone_size: many
cdr3_nt: TGTGCCAGCAGCTCAACCCGACAGTACCAAGAGACCCAGTACTTC
cdr3_aa: CASSSTRQYQETQYF

j_call: TRBJ1-2
v_call: TRBV7-8
d_call: .
clone_size: many
cdr3_nt: TGTGCCAGCAGCCTTCTTCGCGTTTCTTATGGCTACACCTTC
cdr3_aa: CASSLLRVSYGYTF

j_call: TRBJ2-1
v_call: TRBV18
d_call: TRBD2
clone_size: many
cdr3_nt: TGTGCCAGCTCACCACCTGGCGGGGGGACCTCCTACAATGAGCAGTTCTTC
cdr3_aa: CASSPPGGGTSYNEQFF

j_call: TRBJ1-5
v_call: TRBV12-3/TRBV12-4
d_call: TRBD1
clone_size: many
cdr3_nt: TGTGCCAGCAGCTTCGACAGGGTTAATCAGCCCCAGCATTTT
cdr3_aa: CASSFDRVNQPQHF

j_call: TRBJ2-7
v_call: TRBV5-1
d_call: TRBD2
clone_size: many
cdr3_nt: TGCGCCAGCAGCTTGGACGACTCGGGACTAGGCTACGAGCAGTACTTC
cdr3_aa: CASSLDDSGLGYEQYF

j_call: TRBJ2-1
v_call: TRBV12-3/TRBV12-4
d_call: .
clone_size: many
cdr3_nt: TGTGCCAGCAGCAGAACCTCCGGGAACAATGAGCAGTTCTTC
cdr3_aa: CASSRTSGNNEQFF

j_call: TRBJ1-2
v_call: TRBV20-1
d_call: .
clone_size: many
cdr3_nt: TGCAGTGCTAGATTATCCCCCCAGACAGGTTCTAACTATGGCTACACCTTC
cdr3_aa: CSARLSPQTGSNYGYTF

j_call: TRBJ2-3
v_call: TRBV20-1
d_call: .
clone_size: many
cdr3_nt: TGCAGTGCGCGGACCGTCCATGGGGGTCGCACAGATACGCAGTATTTT
cdr3_aa: CSARTVHGGRTDTQYF

j_call: TRBJ1-1
v_call: TRBV20-1
d_call: .
clone_size: many
cdr3_nt: TGCAGTGCTAGATGGATAAGGCAGAACACTGAAGCTTTCTTT
cdr3_aa: CSARWIRQNTEAFF

j_call: TRBJ1-1
v_call: TRBV3-1
d_call: TRBD1
clone_size: many
cdr3_nt: TGTGCCAGCAGCCAAGTGCTGCGGGACAGGCTACTGAACACTGAAGCTTTCTTT
cdr3_aa: CASSQVLRDRLLNTEAFF

j_call: TRBJ1-1
v_call: TRBV12-3/TRBV12-4
d_call: .
clone_size: .
cdr3_nt: TGTGCCAGCAGTTTAGATCGACATACTGAAGCTTTCTTT
cdr3_aa: CASSLDRHTEAFF

j_call: TRBJ1-1
v_call: TRBV20-1
d_call: .
clone_size: many
cdr3_nt: TGCAGTGCTATCGAAGTTCCCGACACTGAAGCTTTCTTT
cdr3_aa: CSAIEVPDTEAFF

j_call: TRBJ2-1
v_call: TRBV12-3/TRBV12-4
d_call: TRBD2
clone_size: few
cdr3_nt: TGTGCCAGCAGTTTAAATGCGGGAGGGCCCAATGAGCAGTTCTTC
cdr3_aa: CASSLNAGGPNEQFF

j_call: TRBJ2-7
v_call: TRBV29-1
d_call: TRBD1
clone_size: many
cdr3_nt: TGCAGCGTTATACGACAGGGCAGCTCCTACGAGCAGTACTTC
cdr3_aa: CSVIRQGSSYEQYF